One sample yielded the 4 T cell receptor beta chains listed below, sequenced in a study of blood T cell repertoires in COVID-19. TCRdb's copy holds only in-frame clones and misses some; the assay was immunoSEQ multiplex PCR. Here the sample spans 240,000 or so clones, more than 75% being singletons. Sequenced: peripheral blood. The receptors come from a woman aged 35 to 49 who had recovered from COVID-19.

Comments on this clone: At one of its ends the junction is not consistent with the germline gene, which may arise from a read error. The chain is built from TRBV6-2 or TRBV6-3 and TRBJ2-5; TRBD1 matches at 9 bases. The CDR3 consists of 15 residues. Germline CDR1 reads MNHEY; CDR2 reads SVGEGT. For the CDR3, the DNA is TGTGCCAGCAGCGCCGGGACAGGGATTAGAGAGACCCAGCACTTC. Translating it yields CASSAGTGIRETQHF.

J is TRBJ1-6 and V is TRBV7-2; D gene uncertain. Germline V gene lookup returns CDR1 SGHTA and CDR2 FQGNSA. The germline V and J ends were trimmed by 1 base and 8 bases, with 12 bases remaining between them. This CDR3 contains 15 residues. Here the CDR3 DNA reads TGTGCCAGCAGCTTAGAGGGCAGGAGGGATTCACCCCTCCACTTT. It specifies CASSLEGRRDSPLHF.

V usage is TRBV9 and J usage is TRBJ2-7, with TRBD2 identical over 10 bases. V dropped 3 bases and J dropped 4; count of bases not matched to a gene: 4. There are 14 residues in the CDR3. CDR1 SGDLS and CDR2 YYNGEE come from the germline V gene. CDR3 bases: TGTGCCAGCAGCGCAACGACTAGCGGGTACGAGCAGTACTTC. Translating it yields CASSATTSGYEQYF.

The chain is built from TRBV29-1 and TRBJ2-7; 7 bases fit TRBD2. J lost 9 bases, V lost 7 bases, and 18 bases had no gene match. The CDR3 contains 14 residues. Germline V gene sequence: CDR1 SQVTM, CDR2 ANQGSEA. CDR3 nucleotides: TGCAGCGCCCGGACCGTGGGAGGGCCCGGGGGGCAGTACTTC. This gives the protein CSARTVGGPGGQYF.